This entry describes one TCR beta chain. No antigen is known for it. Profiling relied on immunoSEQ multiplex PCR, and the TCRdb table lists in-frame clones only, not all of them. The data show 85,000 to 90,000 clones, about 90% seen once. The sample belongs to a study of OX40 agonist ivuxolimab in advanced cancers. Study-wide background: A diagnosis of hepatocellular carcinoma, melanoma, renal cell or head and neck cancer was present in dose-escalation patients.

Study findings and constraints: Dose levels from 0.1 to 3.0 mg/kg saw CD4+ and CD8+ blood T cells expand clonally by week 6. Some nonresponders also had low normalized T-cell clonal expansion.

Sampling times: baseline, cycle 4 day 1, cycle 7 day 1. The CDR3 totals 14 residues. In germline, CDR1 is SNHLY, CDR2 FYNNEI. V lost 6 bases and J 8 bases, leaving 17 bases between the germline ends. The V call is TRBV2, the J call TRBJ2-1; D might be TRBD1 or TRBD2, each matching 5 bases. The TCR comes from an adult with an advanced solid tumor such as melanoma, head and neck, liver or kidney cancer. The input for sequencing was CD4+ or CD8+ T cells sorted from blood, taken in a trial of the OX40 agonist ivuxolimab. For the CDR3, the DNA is TGTGCCAGCAGGCCCATTCCCTCGGGGCATGAGCAGTTCTTC. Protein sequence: CASRPIPSGHEQFF.